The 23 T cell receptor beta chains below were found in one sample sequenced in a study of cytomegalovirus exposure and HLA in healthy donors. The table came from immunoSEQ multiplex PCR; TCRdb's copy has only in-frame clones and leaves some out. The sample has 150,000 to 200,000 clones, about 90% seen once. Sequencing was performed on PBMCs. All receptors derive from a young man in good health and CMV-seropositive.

For the CDR3, the DNA is TGCAGCGTTCAGGCTAGCCCAAATGAGCAGTTCTTC. Its translation is CSVQASPNEQFF. The chain employs TRBV29-1 and TRBJ2-1, with D tentatively TRBD2 (5 bases). The CDR3 runs 12 residues. With 5 bases removed from V and 7 bases from J, the gap between germline ends came to 12 bases. Germline assignment: CDR1 SQVTM and CDR2 ANQGSEA.

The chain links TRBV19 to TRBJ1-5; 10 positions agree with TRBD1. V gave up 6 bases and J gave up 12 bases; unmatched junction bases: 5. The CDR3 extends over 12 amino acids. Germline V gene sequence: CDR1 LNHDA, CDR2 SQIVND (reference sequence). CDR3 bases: TGTGCCAGTAGGGGACAGGGGACGATCCAGCATTTT. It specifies CASRGQGTIQHF.

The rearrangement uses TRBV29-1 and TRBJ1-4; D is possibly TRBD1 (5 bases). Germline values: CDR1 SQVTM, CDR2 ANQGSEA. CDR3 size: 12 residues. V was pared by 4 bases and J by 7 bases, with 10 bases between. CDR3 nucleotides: TGCAGCGTTGGGGACTGGGGTGAAAAACTGTTTTTT. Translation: CSVGDWGEKLFF.

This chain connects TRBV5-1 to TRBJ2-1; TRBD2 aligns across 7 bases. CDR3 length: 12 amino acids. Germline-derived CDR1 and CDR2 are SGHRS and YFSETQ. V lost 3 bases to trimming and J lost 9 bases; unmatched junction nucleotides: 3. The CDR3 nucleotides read TGCGCCAGCAGCTGGGGGGGAAGTGAGCAGTTCTTC. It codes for CASSWGGSEQFF.

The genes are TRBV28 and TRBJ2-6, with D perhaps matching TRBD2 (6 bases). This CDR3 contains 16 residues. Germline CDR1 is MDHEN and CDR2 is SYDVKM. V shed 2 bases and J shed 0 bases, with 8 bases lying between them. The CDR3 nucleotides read TGTGCCAGCAGTTTAAGGGGAGGCTCTGGGGCCAACGTCCTGACTTTC. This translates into CASSLRGGSGANVLTF.

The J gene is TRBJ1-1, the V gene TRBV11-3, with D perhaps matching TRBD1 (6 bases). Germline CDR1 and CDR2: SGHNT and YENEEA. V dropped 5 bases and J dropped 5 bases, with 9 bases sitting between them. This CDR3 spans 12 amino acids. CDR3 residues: CASSARGTEAFF. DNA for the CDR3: TGTGCCAGCAGCGCCAGGGGTACTGAAGCTTTCTTT.

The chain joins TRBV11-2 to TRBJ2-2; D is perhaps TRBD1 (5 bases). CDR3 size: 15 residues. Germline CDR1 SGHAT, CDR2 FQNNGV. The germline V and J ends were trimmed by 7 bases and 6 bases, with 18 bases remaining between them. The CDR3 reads CASTQGAIIPGELFF. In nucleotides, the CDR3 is TGTGCCAGCACCCAAGGGGCAATCATTCCCGGGGAGCTGTTTTTT.

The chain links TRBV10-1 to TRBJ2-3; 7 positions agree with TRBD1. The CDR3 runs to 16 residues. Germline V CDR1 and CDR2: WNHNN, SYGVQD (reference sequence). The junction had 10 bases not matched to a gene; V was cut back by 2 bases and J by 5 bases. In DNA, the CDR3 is TGCGCCAGCAGTGAGAGGACAGGATCCGCTGGAGATACGCAGTATTTT. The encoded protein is CASSERTGSAGDTQYF.

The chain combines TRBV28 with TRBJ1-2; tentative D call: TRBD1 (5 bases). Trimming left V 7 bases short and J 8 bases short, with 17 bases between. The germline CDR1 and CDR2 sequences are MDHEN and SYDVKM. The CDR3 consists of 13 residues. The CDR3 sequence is CASTRWGGRGYTF. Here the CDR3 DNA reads TGTGCCAGCACCCGCTGGGGGGGTCGGGGCTACACCTTC.

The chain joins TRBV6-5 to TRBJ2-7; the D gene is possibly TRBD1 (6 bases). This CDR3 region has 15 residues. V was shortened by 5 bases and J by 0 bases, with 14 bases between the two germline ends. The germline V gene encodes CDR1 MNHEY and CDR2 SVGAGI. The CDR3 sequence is CASSTGHRSSYEQYF. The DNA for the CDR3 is TGTGCCAGCAGTACGGGACACCGGAGCTCCTACGAGCAGTACTTC.

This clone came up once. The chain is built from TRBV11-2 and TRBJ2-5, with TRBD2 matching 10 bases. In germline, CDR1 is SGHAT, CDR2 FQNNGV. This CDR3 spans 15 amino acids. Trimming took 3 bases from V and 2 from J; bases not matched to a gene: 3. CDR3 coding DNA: TGTGCCAGCAGCTTCGGACTAGCGGATCAAGAGACCCAGTACTTC. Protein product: CASSFGLADQETQYF.

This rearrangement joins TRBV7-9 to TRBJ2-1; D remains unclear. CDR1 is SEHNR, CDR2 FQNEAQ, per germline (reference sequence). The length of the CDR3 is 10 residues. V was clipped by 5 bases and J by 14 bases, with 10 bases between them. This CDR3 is CASSNLREFF. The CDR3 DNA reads TGTGCCAGCAGCAATCTACGGGAGTTCTTC.

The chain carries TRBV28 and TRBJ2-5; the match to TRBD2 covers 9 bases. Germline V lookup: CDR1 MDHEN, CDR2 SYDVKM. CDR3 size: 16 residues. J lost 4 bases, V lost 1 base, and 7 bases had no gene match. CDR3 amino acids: CASSLYGLARPETQYF. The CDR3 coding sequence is TGTGCCAGCAGTTTATATGGACTAGCGAGACCAGAGACCCAGTACTTC.

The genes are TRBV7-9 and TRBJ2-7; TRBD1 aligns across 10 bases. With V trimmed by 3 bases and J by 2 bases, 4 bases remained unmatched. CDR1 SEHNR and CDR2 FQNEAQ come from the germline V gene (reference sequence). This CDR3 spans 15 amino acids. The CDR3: CASSFTDRGAYEQYF. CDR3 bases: TGTGCCAGCAGCTTTACGGACAGGGGGGCCTACGAGCAGTACTTC.

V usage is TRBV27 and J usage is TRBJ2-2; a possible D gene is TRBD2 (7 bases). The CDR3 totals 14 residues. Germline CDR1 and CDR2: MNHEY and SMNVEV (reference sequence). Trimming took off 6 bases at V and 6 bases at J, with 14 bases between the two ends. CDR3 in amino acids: CASRGTGRAGELFF. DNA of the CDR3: TGTGCCAGCAGGGGAACAGGGAGGGCCGGGGAGCTGTTTTTT.

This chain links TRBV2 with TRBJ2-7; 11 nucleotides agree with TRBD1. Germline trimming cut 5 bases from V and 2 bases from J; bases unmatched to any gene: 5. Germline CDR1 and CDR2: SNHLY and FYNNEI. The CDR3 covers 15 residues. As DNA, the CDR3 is TGTGCCAGCAGTCGTCCGGGACAGGGGGCCTACGAGCAGTACTTC. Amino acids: CASSRPGQGAYEQYF.

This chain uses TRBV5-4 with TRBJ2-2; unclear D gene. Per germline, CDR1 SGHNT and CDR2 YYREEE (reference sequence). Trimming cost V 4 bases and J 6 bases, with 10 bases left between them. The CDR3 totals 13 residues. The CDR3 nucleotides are TGTGCCAGCAGCCCGGCAGGCCCCGGGGAGCTGTTTTTT. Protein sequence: CASSPAGPGELFF.

The CDR3 nucleotides read TGTGCCAGCAGGGAACTAGCGGGAGTGGGGAATGAGCAGTTCTTC. Its translation: CASRELAGVGNEQFF. The chain joins TRBV6-1 to TRBJ2-1, with 11 bases matching TRBD2. The CDR3 covers 15 residues. The J segment lost 7 bases and the V segment lost 6 bases, leaving 8 bases of the junction unmatched. Germline-derived CDR1 and CDR2 are MNHNS and SASEGT.

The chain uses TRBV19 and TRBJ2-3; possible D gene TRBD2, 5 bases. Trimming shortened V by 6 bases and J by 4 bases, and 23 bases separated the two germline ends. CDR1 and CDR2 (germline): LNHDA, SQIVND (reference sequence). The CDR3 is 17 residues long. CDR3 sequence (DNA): TGTGCCAGTAGCCGGGCACCCTTAGCGTTTGGTGCAGATACGCAGTATTTT. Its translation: CASSRAPLAFGADTQYF.

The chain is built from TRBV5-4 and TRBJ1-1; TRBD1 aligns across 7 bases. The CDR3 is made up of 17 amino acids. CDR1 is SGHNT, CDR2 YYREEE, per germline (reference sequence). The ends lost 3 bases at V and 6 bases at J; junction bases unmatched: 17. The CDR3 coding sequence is TGTGCCAGCAGCTCCCCGGGGAACAGGGGCATAAACCCTGAAGCTTTCTTT. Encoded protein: CASSSPGNRGINPEAFF.

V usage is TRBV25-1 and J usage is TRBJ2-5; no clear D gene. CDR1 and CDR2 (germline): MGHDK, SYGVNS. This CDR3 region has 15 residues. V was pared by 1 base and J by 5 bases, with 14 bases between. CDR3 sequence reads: CASSESGKKPETQYF. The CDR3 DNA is TGTGCCAGCAGTGAATCAGGCAAAAAGCCGGAGACCCAGTACTTC.

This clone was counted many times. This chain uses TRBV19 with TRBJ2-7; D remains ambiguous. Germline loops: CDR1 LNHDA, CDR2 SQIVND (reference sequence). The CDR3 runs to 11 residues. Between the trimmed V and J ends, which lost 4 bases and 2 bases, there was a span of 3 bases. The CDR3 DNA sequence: TGTGCCAGTAGTAACACCTACGAGCAGTACTTC. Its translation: CASSNTYEQYF.

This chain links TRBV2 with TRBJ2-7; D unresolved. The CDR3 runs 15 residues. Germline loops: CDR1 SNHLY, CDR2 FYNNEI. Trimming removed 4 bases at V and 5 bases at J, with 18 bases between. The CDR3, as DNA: TGTGCCAGCAGTGGCGATCTAGTTATAACCCACGAGCAGTACTTC. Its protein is CASSGDLVITHEQYF.